This entry features one T cell receptor beta chain sequence. Sequencing used immunoSEQ multiplex PCR; TCRdb keeps in-frame clones, though not all of them. The sample records around 69,000 clones, 80% to 90% being singletons. The data belong to a study of OX40 agonist ivuxolimab in advanced cancers. About the research overall: Subjects had a mean age of about 61 years, with a range of about 20 to 85; around 80% were male.

CDR1 is SNHLY and CDR2 is FYNNEI in the germline V gene. The CDR3 runs to 11 residues. The ends were cut back, 2 bases at V and 10 bases at J, with 6 bases in the middle. The genes are TRBV2 and TRBJ2-4, with D unresolved. The material was CD4+ or CD8+ T cells sorted from blood, obtained in a trial of the OX40 agonist ivuxolimab. The sequence derives from an adult with an advanced solid tumor such as melanoma, head and neck, liver or kidney cancer. The CDR3: CASSEQGIQYF. In DNA, the CDR3 is TGTGCCAGCAGTGAACAAGGGATTCAGTACTTC. Full variable domain (rest looked up from reference TRBV2 and TRBJ2-4): EPEVTQTPSHQVTQMGQEVILRCVPISNHLYFYWYRQILGQKVEFLVSFYNNEISEKSEIFDDQFSVERPDGSNFTLKIRSTKLEDSAMYFCASSEQGIQYFGAGTRLSVL.